The TCR beta chain described here comes from a study of regulatory T cells in long-lasting Graves disease. Study results and caveats: Persistent Graves' patients showed reduced TCR diversity versus newly diagnosed patients.

This sample's time point: persistent/refractory GD, antithyroid drugs over 5 years with positive TRAb. Extracted RNA from PBMCs served as the source of the TCR library. Graves' disease diagnosis relied on American Thyroid Association guidelines. Germline CDR1 and CDR2: GTSNPN and SVGIG (reference sequence). This CDR3 contains 12 residues. Trimming shortened V by 5 bases and J by 10 bases, and 15 bases separated the two germline ends. Construction of TCR beta libraries relied on iRepertoire HTBI primers and on Arm-PCR targeting CDR3 regions. TCRdb recomputed calls from the multiplex PCR reads with MiXCR, one row per CDR3 protein. The sample lists roughly 500,000 distinct CDR3 sequences, 20% occurring once. This clonotype appeared a few times. Antigen unknown.

V usage is TRBV30 and J usage is TRBJ2-1; the D gene is possibly TRBD2 (5 bases). Material: peripheral blood mononuclear cells (PBMCs), obtained when the disease was refractory, from a patient treated with antithyroid drugs. The TCR originated in a female donor with Graves disease. CDR3 nucleotides: TGTGCCTGGGCAATAGGAGGTCGCGAGCAGTTCTTC. Residues: CAWAIGGREQFF.